This TCR beta chain was profiled in a study of blood T cell repertoires in COVID-19. Participant ages covered roughly 18 to 89 years across 24 US areas. Sequencing was performed with immunoSEQ multiplex PCR; in TCRdb, only in-frame clones are kept and a portion is missing. Found here are roughly 230,000 clones, roughly nine tenths of them singletons; the top ten hold 4%. Losses at the gene ends were 8 bases for V and 0 bases for J; bases not matched to a gene: 5. The germline V gene encodes CDR1 LNHDA and CDR2 SQIVND (reference sequence). The CDR3 covers 14 residues. V gene TRBV19 combines with J gene TRBJ1-1, with 8 bases aligning to TRBD1. The specimen sequenced was PBMCs or T cells enriched from blood (not recorded which). The sequence was collected from a woman aged 25 to 39 with acute COVID-19. This CDR3 is CASRTGNMNTEAFF. CDR3 in DNA: TGTGCCAGTCGGACAGGGAACATGAACACTGAAGCTTTCTTT.